This T cell receptor (beta chain) was obtained from a study of vaccination and CD4 T cells after COVID-19. Study conclusions and caveats: Convalescent patients showed a median roughly 85% of reactive clones that were seen only post-vaccination.

Treatment reported: roughly 11-day PBMC culture with coronavirus spike peptide pools or control peptides (ViraFEST assay). Before the COVID-19 pandemic (2011-2018), CD4+ T cells were obtained from the unexposed donor. Cultures of PBMCs, more than 1.5 million per well, were set up with 10 IU/ml IL-2 and around 9.9 ug/ml peptide pools. As cell numbers allowed, unexposed-donor CD4+ T cells faced SARS-CoV-2 S/N and four cold-coronavirus spikes. J was trimmed by 8 bases and V by 5 bases; bases with no gene match: 9. The CDR3 has 15 residues. Germline lookup yields CDR1 LNHDA and CDR2 SQIVND (reference sequence). At the Johns Hopkins FTIC core, DNA taken from cultured CD4+ T cells was sequenced by way of the Oncomine TCR Beta short-read assay. TCRdb reanalysed the PCR reads using MiXCR and keeps one entry per CDR3 protein. The sample carries about 5,700 distinct CDR3 sequences, 34% recorded once. This clonotype has a handful of counts. Its antigen is as yet unknown.

The chain uses TRBV19 and TRBJ2-3; 11 bases agree with TRBD2. The receptor's source is a human donor in good health. Sequencing was performed on CD4+ T cells from blood, cultured in vitro. CDR3 sequence: CASSPGLAGTSTQYF. CDR3 DNA sequence: TGTGCCAGTAGTCCCGGACTAGCGGGTACCAGTACGCAGTATTTT.